The entry below describes one TCR beta chain. These data belong to a study of CD8 T cells in ankylosing spondylitis. Trimming removed 0 bases at V and 2 bases at J, with 3 bases between. This CDR3 comprises 13 residues. CDR1 MNHEY and CDR2 SVGAGI come from the germline V gene. A single record per CDR3 protein comes from TCRdb applying MiXCR to the 5' RACE reads. This table holds 350,000 to 400,000 distinct CDR3 sequences, 20% found once. This receptor was obtained from a male donor with ankylosing spondylitis or in good health (not recorded which). Sequencing was done on a sample of blood, either unsorted or a sorted T cell fraction (not recorded which). The chain links TRBV6-5 to TRBJ2-3, with D unclear. DNA for the CDR3: TGTGCCAGCAGTTACTCGTACACAGATACGCAGTATTTT. It codes for CASSYSYTDTQYF.